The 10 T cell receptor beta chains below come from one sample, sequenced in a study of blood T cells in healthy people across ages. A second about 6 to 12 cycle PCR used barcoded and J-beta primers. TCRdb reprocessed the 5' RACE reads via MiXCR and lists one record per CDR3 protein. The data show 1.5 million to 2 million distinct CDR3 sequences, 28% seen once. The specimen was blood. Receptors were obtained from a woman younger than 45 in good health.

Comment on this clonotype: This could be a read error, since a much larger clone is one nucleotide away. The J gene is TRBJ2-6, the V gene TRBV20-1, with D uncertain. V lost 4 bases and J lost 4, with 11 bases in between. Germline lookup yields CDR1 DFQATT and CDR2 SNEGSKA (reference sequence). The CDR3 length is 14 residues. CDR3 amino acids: CSAMRGRGANVLTF. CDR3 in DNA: TGCAGTGCTATGCGAGGCCGGGGGGCCAACGTCCTGACTTTC.

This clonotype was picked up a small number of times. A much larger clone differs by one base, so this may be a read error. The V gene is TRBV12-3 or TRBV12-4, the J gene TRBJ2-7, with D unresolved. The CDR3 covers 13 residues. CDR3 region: CAGSIGQTYEQYF. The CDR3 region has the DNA TGTGCCGGCAGTATAGGCCAGACCTACGAGCAGTACTTC.

The CDR3 here is CSFQQGGAFGETQYF. The CDR3 region has the DNA TGCAGTTTCCAACAGGGTGGGGCTTTCGGAGAGACCCAGTACTTC. This chain joins TRBV20-1 and TRBJ2-5; D is possibly TRBD1 (6 bases). V was shortened by 8 bases and J by 4 bases, with 23 bases between the two germline ends. The CDR3 runs to 15 residues. Germline values: CDR1 DFQATT, CDR2 SNEGSKA (reference sequence).

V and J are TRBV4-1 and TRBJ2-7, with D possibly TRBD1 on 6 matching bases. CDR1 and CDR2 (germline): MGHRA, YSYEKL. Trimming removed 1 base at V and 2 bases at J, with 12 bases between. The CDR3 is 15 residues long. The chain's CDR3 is CASSQGQDRAYEQYF. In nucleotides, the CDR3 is TGCGCCAGCAGCCAAGGCCAGGACAGAGCCTACGAGCAGTACTTC.

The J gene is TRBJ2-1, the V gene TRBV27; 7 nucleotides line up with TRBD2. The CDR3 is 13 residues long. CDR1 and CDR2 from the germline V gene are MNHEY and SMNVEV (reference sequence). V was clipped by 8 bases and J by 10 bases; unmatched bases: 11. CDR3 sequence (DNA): TGTGCCAGCCAAGAGGCGGGGGAGGACGAGCAGTTCTTC. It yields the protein CASQEAGEDEQFF.

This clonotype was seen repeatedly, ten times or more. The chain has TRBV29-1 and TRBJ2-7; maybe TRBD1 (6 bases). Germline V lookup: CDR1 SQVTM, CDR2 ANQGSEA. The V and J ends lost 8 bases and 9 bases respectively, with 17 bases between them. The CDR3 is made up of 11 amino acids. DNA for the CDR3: TGCAGCATCCTAGAGGGGGTCAGGCAGTACTTC. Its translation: CSILEGVRQYF.

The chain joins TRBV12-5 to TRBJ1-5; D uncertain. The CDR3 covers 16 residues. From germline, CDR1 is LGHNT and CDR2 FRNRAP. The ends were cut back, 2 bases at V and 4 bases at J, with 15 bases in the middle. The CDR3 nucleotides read TGTGCTAGTGGTTTGTCCCCCGGAGACATAAATCAGCCCCAGCATTTT. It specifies CASGLSPGDINQPQHF.

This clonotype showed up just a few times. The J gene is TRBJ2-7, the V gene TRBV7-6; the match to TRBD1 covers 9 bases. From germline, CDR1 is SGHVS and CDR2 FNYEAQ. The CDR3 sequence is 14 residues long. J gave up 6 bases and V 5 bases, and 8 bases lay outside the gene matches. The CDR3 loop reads CASSLGTGLSEQYF. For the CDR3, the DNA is TGTGCCAGCAGCCTAGGGACAGGGTTGTCCGAGCAGTACTTC.

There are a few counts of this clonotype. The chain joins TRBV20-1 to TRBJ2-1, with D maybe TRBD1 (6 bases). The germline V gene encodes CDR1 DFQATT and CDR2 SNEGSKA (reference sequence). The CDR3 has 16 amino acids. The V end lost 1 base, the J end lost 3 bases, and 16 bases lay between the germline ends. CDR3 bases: TGCAGTGCTAGAGCTAGGAACAGGGACGGCTACAATGAGCAGTTCTTC. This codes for CSARARNRDGYNEQFF.

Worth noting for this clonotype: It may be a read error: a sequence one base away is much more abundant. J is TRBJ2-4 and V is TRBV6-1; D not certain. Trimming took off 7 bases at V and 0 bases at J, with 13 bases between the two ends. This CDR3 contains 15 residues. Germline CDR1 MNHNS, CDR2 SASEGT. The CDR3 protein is CASKGGQLAKNIQYF. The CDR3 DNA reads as TGTGCCAGCAAGGGCGGTCAGCTAGCCAAAAACATTCAGTACTTC.